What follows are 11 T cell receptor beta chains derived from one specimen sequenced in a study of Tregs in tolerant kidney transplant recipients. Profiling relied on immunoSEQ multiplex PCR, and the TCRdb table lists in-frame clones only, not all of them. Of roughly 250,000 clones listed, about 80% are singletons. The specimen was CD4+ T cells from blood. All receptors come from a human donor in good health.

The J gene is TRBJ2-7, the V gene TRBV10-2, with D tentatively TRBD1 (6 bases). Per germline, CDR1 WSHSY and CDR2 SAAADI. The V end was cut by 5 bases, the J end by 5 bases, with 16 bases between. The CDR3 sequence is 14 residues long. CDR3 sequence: CASSISGQMNEQYF. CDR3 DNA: TGCGCCAGCAGTATATCGGGACAAATGAACGAGCAGTACTTC.

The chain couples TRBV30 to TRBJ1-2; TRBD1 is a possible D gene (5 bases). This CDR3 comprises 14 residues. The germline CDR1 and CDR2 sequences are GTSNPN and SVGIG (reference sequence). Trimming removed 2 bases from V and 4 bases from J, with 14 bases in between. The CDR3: CAWSRAEGSYGYTF. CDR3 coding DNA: TGTGCCTGGAGTCGGGCGGAGGGGAGCTATGGCTACACCTTC.

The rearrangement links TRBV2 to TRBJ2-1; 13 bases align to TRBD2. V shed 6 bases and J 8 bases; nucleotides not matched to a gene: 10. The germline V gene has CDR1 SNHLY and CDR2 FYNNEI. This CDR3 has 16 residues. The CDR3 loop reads CASSAKGTSGAYEQFF. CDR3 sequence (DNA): TGTGCCAGCAGCGCCAAGGGGACTAGCGGGGCATATGAGCAGTTCTTC.

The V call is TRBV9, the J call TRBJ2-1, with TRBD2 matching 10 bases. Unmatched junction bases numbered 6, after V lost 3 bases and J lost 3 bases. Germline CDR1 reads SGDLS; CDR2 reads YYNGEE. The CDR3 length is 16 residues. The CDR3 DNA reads TGTGCCAGCAGCGCCCGCAGCGGGAGGGACTACAATGAGCAGTTCTTC. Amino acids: CASSARSGRDYNEQFF.

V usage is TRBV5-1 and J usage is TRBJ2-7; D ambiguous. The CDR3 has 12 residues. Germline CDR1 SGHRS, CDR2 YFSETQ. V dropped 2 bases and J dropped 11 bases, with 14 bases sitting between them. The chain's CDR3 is CASSFSEGKKYF. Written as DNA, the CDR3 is TGCGCCAGCAGCTTCTCGGAAGGGAAGAAGTACTTC.

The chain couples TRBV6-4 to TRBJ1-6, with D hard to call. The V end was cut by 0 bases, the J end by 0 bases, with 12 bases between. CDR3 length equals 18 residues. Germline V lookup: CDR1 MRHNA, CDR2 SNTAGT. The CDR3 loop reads CASSDSDGLSSYNSPLHF. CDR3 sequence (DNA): TGTGCCAGCAGTGACTCCGACGGACTGAGCTCCTATAATTCACCCCTCCACTTT.

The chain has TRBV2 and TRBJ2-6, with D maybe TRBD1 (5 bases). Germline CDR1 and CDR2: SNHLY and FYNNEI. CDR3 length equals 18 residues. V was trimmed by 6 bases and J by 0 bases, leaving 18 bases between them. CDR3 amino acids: CASRGGTQVSSGANVLTF. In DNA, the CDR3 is TGTGCCAGCAGGGGCGGTACACAGGTAAGCTCTGGGGCCAACGTCCTGACTTTC.

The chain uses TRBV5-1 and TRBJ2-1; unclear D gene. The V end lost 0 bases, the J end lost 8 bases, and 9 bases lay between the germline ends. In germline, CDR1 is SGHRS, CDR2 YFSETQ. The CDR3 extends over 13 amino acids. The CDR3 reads CASSLVRSYEQFF. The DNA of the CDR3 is TGCGCCAGCAGCTTGGTCCGCAGCTATGAGCAGTTCTTC.

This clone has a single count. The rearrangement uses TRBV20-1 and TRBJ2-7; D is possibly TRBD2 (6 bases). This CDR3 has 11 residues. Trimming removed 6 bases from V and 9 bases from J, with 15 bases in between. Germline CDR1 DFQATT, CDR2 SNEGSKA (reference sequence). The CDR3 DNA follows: TGCAGTGCCACGGGGGTGATGGGGCAGTACTTC. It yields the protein CSATGVMGQYF.

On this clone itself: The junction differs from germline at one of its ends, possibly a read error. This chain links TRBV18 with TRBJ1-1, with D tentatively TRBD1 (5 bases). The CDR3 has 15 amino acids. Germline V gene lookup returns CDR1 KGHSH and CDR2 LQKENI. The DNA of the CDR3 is TGTGCCCGCTCGAGCTCTTATTCCAGGGACACTGAAGCTTTCTTT. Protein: CARSSSYSRDTEAFF.

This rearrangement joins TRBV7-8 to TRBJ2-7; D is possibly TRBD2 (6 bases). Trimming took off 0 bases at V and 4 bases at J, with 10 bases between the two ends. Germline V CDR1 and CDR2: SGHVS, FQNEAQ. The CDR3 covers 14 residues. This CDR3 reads CASSLASGLYEQYF. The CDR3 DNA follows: TGTGCCAGCAGCTTAGCCTCCGGACTATACGAGCAGTACTTC.